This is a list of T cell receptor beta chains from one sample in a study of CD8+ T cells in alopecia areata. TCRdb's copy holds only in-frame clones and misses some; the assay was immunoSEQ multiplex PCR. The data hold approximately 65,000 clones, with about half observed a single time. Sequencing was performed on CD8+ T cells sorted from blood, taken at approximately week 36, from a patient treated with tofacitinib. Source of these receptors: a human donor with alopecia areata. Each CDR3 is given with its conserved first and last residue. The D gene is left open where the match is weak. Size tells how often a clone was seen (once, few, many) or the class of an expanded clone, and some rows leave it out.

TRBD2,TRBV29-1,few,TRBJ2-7,TGCAGCGTTGAAGGGGCGCGGGAGGGGAGATACGAGCAGTACTTC,CSVEGAREGRYEQYF
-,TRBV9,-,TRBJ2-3,TGTGCCAGCAGCGTAGCTTCAGTGGGAATCACAGATACGCAGTATTTT,CASSVASVGITDTQYF
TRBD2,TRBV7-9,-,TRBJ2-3,TGTGCCAGCAGCTCGATGACTAGCGGGAGAGCAGATACGCAGTATTTT,CASSSMTSGRADTQYF
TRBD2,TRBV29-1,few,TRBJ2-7,TGCAGCGTGACTAGCGGGAGTAGTTACGAGCAGTACTTC,CSVTSGSSYEQYF
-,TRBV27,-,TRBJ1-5,TGTGCCAGCAGTTTATCGAAGGGGACCCAGCCCCAGCATTTT,CASSLSKGTQPQHF
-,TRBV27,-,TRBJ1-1,TGTGCCAGCAGTCTACAGAACATGGGCTTGGGCACTGAAGCTTTCTTT,CASSLQNMGLGTEAFF
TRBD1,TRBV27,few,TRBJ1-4,TGTGCCAGCAGTTCCCCGGACAGGGCAAATGAAAAACTGTTTTTT,CASSSPDRANEKLFF
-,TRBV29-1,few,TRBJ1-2,TGCAGCCCCCGCGGGGAAGGGCCGGACTATGGCTACACCTTC,CSPRGEGPDYGYTF
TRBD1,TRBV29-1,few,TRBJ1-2,TGCAGCGTTGGTAGGGGAGCGGGACAGTCTGGCTACACCTTC,CSVGRGAGQSGYTF
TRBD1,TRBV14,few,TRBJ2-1,TGTGCCAGCAGCCGGGACAGGGGGCCCCCTGAGCAGTTCTTC,CASSRDRGPPEQFF
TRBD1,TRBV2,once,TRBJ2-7,TGTGCCAGTAGGGGACAGGGGTTCGAGGAGCAGTACTTC,CASRGQGFEEQYF
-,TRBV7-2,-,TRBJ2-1,TGTGCCAGCAGCTTCCGGGACAATGAGCAGTTCTTC,CASSFRDNEQFF
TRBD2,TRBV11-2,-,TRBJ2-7,TGTGCCAGCAGCCCCGGGGTAGCGGGAGGCAGTTACCACGAGCAGTACTTC,CASSPGVAGGSYHEQYF
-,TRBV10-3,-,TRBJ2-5,TGTGCCATCAGTGAGTCGAGGCAGGCCCAAGAGACCCAGTACTTC,CAISESRQAQETQYF
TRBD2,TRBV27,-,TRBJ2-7,TGTGCCAGCAGTTTAAGGGGACTAGCGGATATATCCTACGAGCAGTACTTC,CASSLRGLADISYEQYF
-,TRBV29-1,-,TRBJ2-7,TGCAGCGTTGAAGGGGCGTCGGCAGGGCGATACGAGCAGTACTTC,CSVEGASAGRYEQYF
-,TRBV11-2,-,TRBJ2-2,TGTGCCAGCAGCCCCCCCTTTAGCACCGGGGAGCTGTTTTTT,CASSPPFSTGELFF
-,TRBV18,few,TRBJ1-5,TGTGCCAGCTCACCAGGGTTTGTTCAGCCCCAGCATTTT,CASSPGFVQPQHF
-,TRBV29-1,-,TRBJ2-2,TGCAGCGTGAAAGGGGGAACCGGGGAGCTGTTTTTT,CSVKGGTGELFF
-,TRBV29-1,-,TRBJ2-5,TGCAGCGTTGAAGACGTCCAGGGCAACTTC,CSVEDVQGNF
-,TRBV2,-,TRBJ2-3,TGTGCCAGCAGTGAAGTAGGGCGGGGGCCCACAGATACGCAGTATTTT,CASSEVGRGPTDTQYF
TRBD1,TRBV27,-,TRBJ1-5,TGTGCCAGCAGCCCCGGGACAGGGGGAAATCAGCCCCAGCATTTT,CASSPGTGGNQPQHF
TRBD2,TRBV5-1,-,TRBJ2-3,TGCGCCAGCACCACTAGCGCTAATCCAACAGATACGCAGTATTTT,CASTTSANPTDTQYF
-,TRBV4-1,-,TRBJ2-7,TGCGCCAGCAGCCAGACAGGAGCAGCCTACGAGCAGTACTTC,CASSQTGAAYEQYF
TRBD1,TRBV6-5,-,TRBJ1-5,TGTGCCAGCAGTTGGACAGGAAGCAATCAGCCCCAGCATTTT,CASSWTGSNQPQHF
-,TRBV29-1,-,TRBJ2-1,TGCAGCGTTGAGAAGTGGGTAGCCAACCGAATTGGGGGTGAGCAGTTCTTC,CSVEKWVANRIGGEQFF
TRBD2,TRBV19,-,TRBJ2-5,TGTGCCAGTCGGCAACAGGGACTAGCGGAGACTGGGACATGGACCCAGTACTTC,CASRQQGLAETGTWTQYF
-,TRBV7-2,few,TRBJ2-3,TGTGCCAGCAGCTTAAGAGATACGCAGTATTTT,CASSLRDTQYF
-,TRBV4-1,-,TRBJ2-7,TGCGCCAGCAGGCCTGCAGGGGTGGGAGGCGAGCAGTACTTC,CASRPAGVGGEQYF
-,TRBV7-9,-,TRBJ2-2,TGTGCCAGCAGCTCGGGCCTTACCGGGGAGCTGTTTTTT,CASSSGLTGELFF
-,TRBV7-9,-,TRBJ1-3,TGTGCCAGCAGTCGGTTTGGTGGGGGCGCGACTGGAAACACCATATATTTT,CASSRFGGGATGNTIYF
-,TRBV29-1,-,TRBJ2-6,TGCAGCGTTTGGGTTCGGGAACCTAAAACTGGGGCCAACGTCCTGACTTTC,CSVWVREPKTGANVLTF
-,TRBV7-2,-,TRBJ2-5,TGTGCCAGCAGCTTAGCGGGGCTAGCGGAGACCCAGTACTTC,CASSLAGLAETQYF
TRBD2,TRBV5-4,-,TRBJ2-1,TGTGCCAGCAGCTTCGGTGGGGGGGTTAATGAGCAGTTCTTC,CASSFGGGVNEQFF
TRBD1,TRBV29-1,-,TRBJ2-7,TGCAGCGTCAAACCGGGACAGACATACGAGCAGTACTTC,CSVKPGQTYEQYF
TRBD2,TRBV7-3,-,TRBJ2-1,TGTGCCAGCAGCTTAATGGTTCGGGAGGGGGACTCCTACAATGAGCAGTTCTTC,CASSLMVREGDSYNEQFF
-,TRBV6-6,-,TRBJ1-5,TGTGCCAGCTTCTCCCCGGTGGATTGGGCCCAGCATTTT,CASFSPVDWAQHF
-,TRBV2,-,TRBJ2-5,TGTGCCAGCAGTGAAGCGCCCAGGGATGTGGAGACCCAGTACTTC,CASSEAPRDVETQYF
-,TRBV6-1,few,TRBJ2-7,TGTGCCAGCAGGGGTTTGGGAGACGTCGAGCAGTACTTC,CASRGLGDVEQYF
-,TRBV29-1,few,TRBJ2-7,TGCAGCGCCCAGGACCGGGAGTACCCCTACGAGCAGTACTTC,CSAQDREYPYEQYF
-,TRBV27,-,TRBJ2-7,TGTGCCAGCAGTTTCGGGGCTTCCTACGAGCAGTACTTC,CASSFGASYEQYF
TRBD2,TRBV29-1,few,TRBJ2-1,TGCAGCGTTGAGGGGACTAGATCCTACAATGAGCAGTTCTTC,CSVEGTRSYNEQFF
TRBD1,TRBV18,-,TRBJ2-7,TGTGCCAGCTCACCCCGGGACAGGGCAAGCTCCTACGAGCAGTACTTC,CASSPRDRASSYEQYF
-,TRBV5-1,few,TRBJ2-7,TGCGCCAGCAGCTTGCGGGGCTTGGAGCAGTACTTC,CASSLRGLEQYF
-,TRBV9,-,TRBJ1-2,TGTGCCAGCAGCGACCAGGGGTGGGATGGCTACACCTTC,CASSDQGWDGYTF
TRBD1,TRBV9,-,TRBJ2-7,TGTGCCAGCAGCGCCGGGACAGGGGACGAGCAGTACTTC,CASSAGTGDEQYF
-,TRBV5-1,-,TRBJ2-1,TGCGCCAGCAGCCATTGGACGGACTCCACCGAGCAGTTCTTC,CASSHWTDSTEQFF